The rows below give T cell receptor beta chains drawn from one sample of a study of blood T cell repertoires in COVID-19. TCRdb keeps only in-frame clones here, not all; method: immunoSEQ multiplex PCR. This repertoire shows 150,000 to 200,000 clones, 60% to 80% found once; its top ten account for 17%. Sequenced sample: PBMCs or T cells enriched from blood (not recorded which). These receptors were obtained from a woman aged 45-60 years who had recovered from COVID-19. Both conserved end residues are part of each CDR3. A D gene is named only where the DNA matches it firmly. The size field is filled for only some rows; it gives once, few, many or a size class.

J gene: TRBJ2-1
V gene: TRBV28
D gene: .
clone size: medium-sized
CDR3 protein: CASSYPTGRRGNEQFF
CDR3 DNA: TGTGCCAGCAGTTATCCAACAGGGAGAAGGGGAAATGAGCAGTTCTTC

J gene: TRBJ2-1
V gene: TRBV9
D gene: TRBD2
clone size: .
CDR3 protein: CASSLVLAGVEQFF
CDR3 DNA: TGTGCCAGCAGCCTAGTGCTAGCGGGAGTGGAGCAGTTCTTC

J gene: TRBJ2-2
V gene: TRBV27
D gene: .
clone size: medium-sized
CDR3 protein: CASKFVSGTGELFF
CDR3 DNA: TGTGCCAGCAAATTTGTTAGCGGCACCGGGGAGCTGTTTTTT

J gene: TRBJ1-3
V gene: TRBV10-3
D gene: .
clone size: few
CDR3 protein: CAISDPTNSGNTIYF
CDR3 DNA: TGTGCCATCAGTGACCCGACAAACTCTGGAAACACCATATATTTT

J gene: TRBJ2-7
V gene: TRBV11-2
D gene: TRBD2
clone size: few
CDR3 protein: CASSLDLGLAGEGYEQYF
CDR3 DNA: TGTGCCAGCAGCTTAGATTTGGGACTAGCGGGAGAGGGCTACGAGCAGTACTTC

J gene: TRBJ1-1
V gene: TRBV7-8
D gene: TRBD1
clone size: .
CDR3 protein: CASSLAGTGTEAFF
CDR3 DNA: TGTGCCAGCAGCTTAGCTGGGACAGGGACTGAAGCTTTCTTT

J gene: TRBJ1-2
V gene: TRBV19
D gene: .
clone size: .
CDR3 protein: CASSHRRVRGYTF
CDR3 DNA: TGTGCCAGTAGCCATAGGCGGGTTCGTGGCTACACCTTC

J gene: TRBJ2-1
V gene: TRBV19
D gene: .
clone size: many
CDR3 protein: CASSYGVDEQFF
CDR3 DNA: TGTGCCAGTAGTTATGGAGTCGATGAGCAGTTCTTC

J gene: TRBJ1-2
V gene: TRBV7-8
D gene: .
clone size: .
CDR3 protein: CASSLGVGEANGYTF
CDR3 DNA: TGTGCCAGCAGCTTAGGAGTGGGGGAGGCGAATGGCTACACCTTC

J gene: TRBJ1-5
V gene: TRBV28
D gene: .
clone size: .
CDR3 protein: CASSFTGRPQHF
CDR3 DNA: TGTGCCAGCAGTTTCACAGGGCGGCCCCAGCATTTT

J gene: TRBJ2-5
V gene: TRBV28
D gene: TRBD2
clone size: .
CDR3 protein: CASTPSSGKTGETQYF
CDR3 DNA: TGTGCCAGCACCCCGAGTAGCGGGAAGACTGGAGAGACCCAGTACTTC

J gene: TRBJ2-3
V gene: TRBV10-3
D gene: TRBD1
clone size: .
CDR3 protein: CAISVRGRDDTQYF
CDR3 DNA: TGTGCCATCAGCGTCAGGGGGCGAGATGATACGCAGTATTTT

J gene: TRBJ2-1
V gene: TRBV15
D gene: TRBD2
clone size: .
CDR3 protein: CATSRDPNSGRSSSYNEQFF
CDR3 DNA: TGTGCCACCAGCAGAGATCCCAATAGCGGGAGATCGAGCTCCTACAATGAGCAGTTCTTC

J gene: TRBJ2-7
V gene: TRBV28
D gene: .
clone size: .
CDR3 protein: CASSLRGSYSSYEQYF
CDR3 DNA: TGTGCCAGCAGTTTGCGGGGCAGCTACAGCTCCTACGAGCAGTACTTC

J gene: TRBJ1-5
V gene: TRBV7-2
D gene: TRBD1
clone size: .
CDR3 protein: CASSLTGDSNQPQHF
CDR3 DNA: TGTGCCAGCAGCTTAACAGGGGATAGCAATCAGCCCCAGCATTTT

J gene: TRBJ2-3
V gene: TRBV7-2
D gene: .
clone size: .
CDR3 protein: CASSLGAGTADTQYF
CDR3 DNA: TGTGCCAGCAGCTTAGGGGCCGGGACTGCAGATACGCAGTATTTT

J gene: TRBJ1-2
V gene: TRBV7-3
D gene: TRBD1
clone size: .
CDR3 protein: CASSAGTGGHGYTF
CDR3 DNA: TGTGCCAGCAGCGCTGGGACAGGGGGCCATGGCTACACCTTC

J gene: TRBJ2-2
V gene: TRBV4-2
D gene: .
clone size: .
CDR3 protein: CASSQEGQLAGELFF
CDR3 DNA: TGTGCCAGCAGCCAAGAGGGCCAACTAGCCGGGGAGCTGTTTTTT

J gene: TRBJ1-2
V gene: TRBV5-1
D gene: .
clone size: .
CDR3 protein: CASSLSGNSYGYTF
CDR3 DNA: TGCGCCAGCAGCTTGTCGGGGAACTCTTATGGCTACACCTTC

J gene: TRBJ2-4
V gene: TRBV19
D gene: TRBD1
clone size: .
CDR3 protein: CASSGDRRLAKNIQYF
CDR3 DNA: TGTGCCAGTAGTGGGGACAGGAGACTAGCCAAAAACATTCAGTACTTC

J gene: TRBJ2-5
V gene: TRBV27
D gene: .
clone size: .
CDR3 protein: CASSLSRQETQYF
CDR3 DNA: TGTGCCAGCAGTTTATCCAGACAAGAGACCCAGTACTTC

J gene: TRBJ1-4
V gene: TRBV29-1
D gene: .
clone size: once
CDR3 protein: CSVYRDEKLFF
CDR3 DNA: TGCAGCGTGTACCGGGATGAAAAACTGTTTTTT

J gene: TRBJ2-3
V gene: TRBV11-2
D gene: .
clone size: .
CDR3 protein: CASSPRGSAGDTQYF
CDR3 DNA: TGTGCCAGCAGCCCCCGTGGTAGCGCCGGAGATACGCAGTATTTT

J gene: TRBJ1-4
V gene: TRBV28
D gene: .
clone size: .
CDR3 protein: CASSLIAGQEEKLFF
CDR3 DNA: TGTGCCAGCAGTTTAATCGCAGGGCAGGAGGAAAAACTGTTTTTT

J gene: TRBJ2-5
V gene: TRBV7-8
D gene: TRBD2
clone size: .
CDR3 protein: CASSLGLAGVGETQYF
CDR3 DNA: TGTGCCAGCAGCTTAGGACTAGCGGGAGTGGGAGAGACCCAGTACTTC

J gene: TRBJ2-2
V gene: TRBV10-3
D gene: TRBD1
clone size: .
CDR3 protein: CAISGTGGITFPGELFF
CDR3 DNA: TGTGCCATCAGTGGGACAGGGGGCATTACATTTCCCGGGGAGCTGTTTTTT

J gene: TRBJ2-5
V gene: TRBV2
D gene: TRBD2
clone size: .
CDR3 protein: CASSETAGEGETQYF
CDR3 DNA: TGTGCCAGCAGTGAAACAGCGGGAGAGGGGGAGACCCAGTACTTC

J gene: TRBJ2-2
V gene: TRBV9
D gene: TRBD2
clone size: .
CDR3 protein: CASSVRDYPNTGELFF
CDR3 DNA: TGTGCCAGCAGCGTCAGGGACTACCCGAACACCGGGGAGCTGTTTTTT

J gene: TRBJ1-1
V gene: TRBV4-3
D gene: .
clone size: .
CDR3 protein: CASSQRDMNTEAFF
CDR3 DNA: TGCGCCAGCAGCCAGAGAGACATGAACACTGAAGCTTTCTTT

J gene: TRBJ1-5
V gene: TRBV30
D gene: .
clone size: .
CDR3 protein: CAWKGGSGSNQPQHF
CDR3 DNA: TGTGCCTGGAAGGGAGGGTCAGGGAGCAATCAGCCCCAGCATTTT

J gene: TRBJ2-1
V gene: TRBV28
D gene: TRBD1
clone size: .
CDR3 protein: CASSASGTGFAEQFF
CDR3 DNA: TGTGCCAGCAGTGCCAGCGGGACAGGGTTCGCTGAGCAGTTCTTC

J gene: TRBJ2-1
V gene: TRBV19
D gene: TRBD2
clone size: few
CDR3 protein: CASSSGSSYNEQFF
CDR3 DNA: TGTGCCAGTTCTAGCGGGAGCTCCTACAATGAGCAGTTCTTC

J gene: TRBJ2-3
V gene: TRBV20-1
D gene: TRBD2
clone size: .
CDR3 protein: CSASSGLAAGRTDTQYF
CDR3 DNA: TGCAGTGCTAGTTCGGGACTAGCGGCGGGACGCACAGATACGCAGTATTTT

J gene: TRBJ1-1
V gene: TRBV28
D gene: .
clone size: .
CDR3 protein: CASSLGKDPNRAFF
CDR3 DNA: TGTGCCAGCAGTTTGGGTAAGGATCCCAACAGAGCTTTCTTT

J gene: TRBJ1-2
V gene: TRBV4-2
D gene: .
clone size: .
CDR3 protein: CASSQEGGENYGYTF
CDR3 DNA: TGTGCCAGCAGCCAAGAAGGGGGGGAGAACTATGGCTACACCTTC

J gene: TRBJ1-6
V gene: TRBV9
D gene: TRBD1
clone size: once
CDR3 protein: CASSLRGQTYTDSPLHF
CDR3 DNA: TGTGCCAGCAGCCTTAGGGGACAGACGTATACGGATTCACCCCTCCACTTT

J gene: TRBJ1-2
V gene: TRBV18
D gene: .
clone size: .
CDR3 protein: CASSPLAGDYGYTF
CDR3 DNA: TGTGCCAGCTCTCCTTTAGCAGGGGACTATGGCTACACCTTC

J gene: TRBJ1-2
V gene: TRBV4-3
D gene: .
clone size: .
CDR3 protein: CASSQVAGLNYGYTF
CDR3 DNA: TGCGCCAGCAGCCAAGTGGCAGGACTCAACTATGGCTACACCTTC

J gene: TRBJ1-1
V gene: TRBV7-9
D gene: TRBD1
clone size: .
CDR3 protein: CASSAQGGVGTEAFF
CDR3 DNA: TGTGCCAGCAGCGCCCAGGGGGGCGTAGGCACTGAAGCTTTCTTT

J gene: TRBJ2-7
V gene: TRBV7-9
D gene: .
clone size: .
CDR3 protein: CASSLGGLYYEQYF
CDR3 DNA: TGTGCCAGCAGCTTAGGGGGACTTTACTACGAGCAGTACTTC

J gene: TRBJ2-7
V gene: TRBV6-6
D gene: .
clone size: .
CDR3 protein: CASSSPTGSEQYF
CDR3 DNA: TGTGCCAGCAGTTCCCCCACAGGGAGCGAGCAGTACTTC

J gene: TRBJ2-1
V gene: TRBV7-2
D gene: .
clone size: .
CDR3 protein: CASSHGTPIGEQFF
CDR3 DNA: TGTGCCAGCAGCCATGGGACTCCCATCGGGGAGCAGTTCTTC

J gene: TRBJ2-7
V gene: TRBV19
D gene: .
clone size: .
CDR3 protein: CASSIDAQVSSYEQYF
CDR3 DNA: TGTGCCAGTAGTATAGATGCGCAGGTGAGCTCCTACGAGCAGTACTTC

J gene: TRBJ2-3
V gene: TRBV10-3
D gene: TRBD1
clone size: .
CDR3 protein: CAISEPGTVITDTQYF
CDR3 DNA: TGTGCCATCAGTGAGCCGGGGACAGTGATCACAGATACGCAGTATTTT

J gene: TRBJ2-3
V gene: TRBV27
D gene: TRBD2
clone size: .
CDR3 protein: CASTILGGASGATDTQYF
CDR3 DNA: TGTGCCAGCACCATATTGGGGGGAGCTAGCGGAGCAACAGATACGCAGTATTTT

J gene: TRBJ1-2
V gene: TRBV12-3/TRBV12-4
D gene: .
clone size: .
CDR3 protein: CASSYGQNYGYTF
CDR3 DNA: TGTGCCAGCAGTTATGGGCAAAACTATGGCTACACCTTC

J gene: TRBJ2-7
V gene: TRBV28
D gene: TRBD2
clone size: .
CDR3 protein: CASSPRWASGVYEQYF
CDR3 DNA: TGTGCCAGCAGTCCTCGGTGGGCTAGCGGTGTCTACGAGCAGTACTTC

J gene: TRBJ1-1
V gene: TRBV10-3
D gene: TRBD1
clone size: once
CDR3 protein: CAIRSATGGTEAFF
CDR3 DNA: TGTGCCATCAGGAGCGCGACAGGGGGCACTGAAGCTTTCTTT

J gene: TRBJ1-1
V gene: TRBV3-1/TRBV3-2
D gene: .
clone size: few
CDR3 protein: CASSQALSAGRTGTEAFF
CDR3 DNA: TGTGCCAGCAGCCAAGCTCTCTCGGCAGGCAGGACTGGCACTGAAGCTTTCTTT